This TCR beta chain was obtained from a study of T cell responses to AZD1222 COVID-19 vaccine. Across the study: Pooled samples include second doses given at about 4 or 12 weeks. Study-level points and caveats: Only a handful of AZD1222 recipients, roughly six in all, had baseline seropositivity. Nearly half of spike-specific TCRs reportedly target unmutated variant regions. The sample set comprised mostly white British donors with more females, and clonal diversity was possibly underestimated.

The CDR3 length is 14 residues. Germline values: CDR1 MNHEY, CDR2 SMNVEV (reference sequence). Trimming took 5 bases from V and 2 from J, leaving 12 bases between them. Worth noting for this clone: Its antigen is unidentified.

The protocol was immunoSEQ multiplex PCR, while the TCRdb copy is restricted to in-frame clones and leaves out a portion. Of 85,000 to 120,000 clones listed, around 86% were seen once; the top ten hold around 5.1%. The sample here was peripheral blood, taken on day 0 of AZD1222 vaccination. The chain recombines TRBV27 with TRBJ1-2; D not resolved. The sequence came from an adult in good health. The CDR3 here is CASSPDGLNYGYTF. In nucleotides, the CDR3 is TGTGCCAGCAGTCCGGACGGCTTAAACTATGGCTACACCTTC.